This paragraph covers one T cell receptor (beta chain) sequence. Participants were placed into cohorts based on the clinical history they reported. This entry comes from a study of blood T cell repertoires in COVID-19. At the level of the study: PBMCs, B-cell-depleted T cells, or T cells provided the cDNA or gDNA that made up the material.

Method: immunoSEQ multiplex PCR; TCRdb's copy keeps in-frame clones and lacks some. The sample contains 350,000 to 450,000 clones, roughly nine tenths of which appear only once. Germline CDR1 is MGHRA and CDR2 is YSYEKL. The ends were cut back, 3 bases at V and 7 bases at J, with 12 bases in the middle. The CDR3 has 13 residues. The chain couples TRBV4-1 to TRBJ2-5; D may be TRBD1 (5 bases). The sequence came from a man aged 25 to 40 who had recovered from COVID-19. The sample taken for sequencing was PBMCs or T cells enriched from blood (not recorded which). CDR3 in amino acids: CASSQTDRTTQYF. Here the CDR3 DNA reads TGCGCCAGCAGCCAGACCGACAGAACGACCCAGTACTTC.